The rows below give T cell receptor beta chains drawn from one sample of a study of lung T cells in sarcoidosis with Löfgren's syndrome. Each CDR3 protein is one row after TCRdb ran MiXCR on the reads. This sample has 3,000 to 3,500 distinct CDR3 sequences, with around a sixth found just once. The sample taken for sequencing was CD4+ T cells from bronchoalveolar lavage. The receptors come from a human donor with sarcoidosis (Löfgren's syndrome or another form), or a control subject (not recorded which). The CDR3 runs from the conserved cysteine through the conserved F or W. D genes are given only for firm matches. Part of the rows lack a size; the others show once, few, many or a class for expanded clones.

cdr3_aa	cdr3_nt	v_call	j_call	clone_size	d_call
CASSLLRNNEQFF	TGTGCCAGCAGCCTCCTAAGAAACAATGAGCAGTTCTTC	TRBV12-3/TRBV12-4	TRBJ2-1	large	NA
CASSQDSWTAYQETQYF	TGTGCCAGCAGCCAAGATAGTTGGACAGCGTACCAAGAGACCCAGTACTTC	TRBV14	TRBJ2-5	medium-sized	NA
CSAREKGALHTETFF	TGCAGTGCTAGAGAAAAGGGGGCTCTCCACACTGAAACTTTCTTT	TRBV20-1	TRBJ1-1	NA	TRBD1
CASIFKRANTGELFF	TGTGCCAGCATTTTTAAGAGAGCGAACACCGGGGAGCTGTTTTTT	TRBV12-3/TRBV12-4	TRBJ2-2	NA	NA
CASRSDRDYRAQDTQYF	TGTGCCAGCCGGAGTGACAGGGACTACCGGGCACAGGATACGCAGTATTTT	TRBV28	TRBJ2-3	medium-sized	NA
CASSLWREGRNEQFF	TGTGCCAGCAGTTTATGGCGGGAGGGCCGGAATGAGCAGTTCTTC	TRBV12-3/TRBV12-4	TRBJ2-1	medium-sized	TRBD2
CASSQGTGLGGYTF	TGCGCCAGCAGCCAAGGGACAGGGTTAGGTGGCTACACCTTC	TRBV4-3	TRBJ1-2	medium-sized	TRBD1
CASSFNPRREFTDTQYF	TGTGCCAGCAGCTTCAACCCCCGCAGGGAATTTACAGATACGCAGTATTTT	TRBV7-9	TRBJ2-3	medium-sized	NA
CASSPRLLAKNIQYF	TGTGCCAGCAGTCCCAGGTTGTTAGCCAAAAACATTCAGTACTTC	TRBV12-3/TRBV12-4	TRBJ2-4	many	NA
CAIRGTSGSLQETHYF	TGTGCCATCAGAGGGACTAGCGGGAGCCTACAGGAGACCCATTACTTC	TRBV10-3	TRBJ2-5	NA	TRBD2
CASSSFGIGTSGRMDGELFF	TGTGCCAGCAGTTCTTTCGGGATCGGGACTAGCGGGAGGATGGACGGGGAGCTGTTTTTT	TRBV27	TRBJ2-2	few	TRBD2
CASSSSGSGYTF	TGTGCCAGCAGTTCCTCGGGATCTGGCTACACCTTC	TRBV12-3/TRBV12-4	TRBJ1-2	medium-sized	NA
CASSRGGGLAGESYNEQFF	TGTGCCAGCAGCCGTGGGGGGGGACTAGCGGGAGAATCCTACAATGAGCAGTTCTTC	TRBV6-5	TRBJ2-1	medium-sized	TRBD2
CASSGDSRNTIYF	TGTGCCAGCAGTGGGGACAGCAGAAACACCATATATTTT	TRBV2	TRBJ1-3	few	TRBD1
CASSFNLYGYTF	TGTGCCAGCAGCTTCAACCTCTATGGCTACACCTTC	TRBV11-3	TRBJ1-2	medium-sized	NA
CASSELGGTSYNEQFF	TGTGCCAGCAGCGAATTGGGGGGAACGTCCTACAATGAGCAGTTCTTC	TRBV7-3	TRBJ2-1	medium-sized	NA
CASSQDFFGEQFF	TGTGCCAGCAGCCAAGATTTTTTCGGGGAGCAGTTCTTC	TRBV4-2	TRBJ2-1	medium-sized	NA
CASSIDLIRTSVTNEQFF	TGTGCCAGTAGTATAGATCTTATTAGGACTAGCGTGACCAATGAGCAGTTCTTC	TRBV19	TRBJ2-1	medium-sized	TRBD2
CASSTFGTSGDTQYF	TGTGCCAGCAGCACCTTCGGGACTAGCGGAGATACGCAGTATTTT	TRBV6-2/TRBV6-3	TRBJ2-3	many	TRBD2
CASSEERKETQYF	TGTGCCAGCAGTGAAGAGAGAAAAGAGACCCAGTACTTC	TRBV2	TRBJ2-5	medium-sized	NA
CASSLSLTRDNEQFF	TGTGCCAGCAGCTTAAGTCTCACCAGGGACAATGAGCAGTTCTTC	TRBV11-1	TRBJ2-1	medium-sized	NA
CAISDRLAGDTNTGELFF	TGTGCCATCAGTGACCGACTAGCGGGGGACACAAACACCGGGGAGCTGTTTTTT	TRBV10-3	TRBJ2-2	NA	TRBD2
CASSVQSNQPQHF	TGTGCCAGCAGTGTACAGAGCAATCAGCCCCAGCATTTT	TRBV2	TRBJ1-5	medium-sized	NA
CASSQASRGAGTEAFF	TGTGCCAGCAGCCAAGCTTCCAGGGGCGCGGGCACTGAAGCTTTCTTT	TRBV4-2	TRBJ1-1	medium-sized	NA
CASSLREYGYTF	TGTGCCAGCAGCTTAAGAGAGTATGGCTACACCTTC	TRBV11-1	TRBJ1-2	medium-sized	NA
CAWSPTRENTEAFF	TGTGCCTGGAGCCCCACCAGGGAGAACACTGAAGCTTTCTTT	TRBV30	TRBJ1-1	NA	NA
CASSLSSGSHEQFF	TGTGCCAGCAGCTTGTCTAGCGGGAGCCATGAGCAGTTCTTC	TRBV7-2	TRBJ2-1	NA	TRBD2
CSARDGSPGHLF	TGCAGTGCTAGAGACGGATCCCCGGGGCATCTCTTT	TRBV20-1	TRBJ1-1	medium-sized	NA
CSPRTGRTEAFF	TGCAGTCCCCGGACAGGGAGAACTGAAGCTTTCTTT	TRBV20-1	TRBJ1-1	NA	TRBD1
CASSSNLRKTNYGYTF	TGCGCCAGCAGCTCGAACCTGAGAAAAACTAACTATGGCTACACCTTC	TRBV4-1	TRBJ1-2	NA	NA
CAWSRSGSYNEQFF	TGTGCCTGGAGTCGGTCGGGATCCTACAATGAGCAGTTCTTC	TRBV30	TRBJ2-1	NA	NA
CSVRVYPQGARETQYF	TGCAGCGTTCGAGTATATCCACAGGGGGCGCGGGAGACCCAGTACTTC	TRBV29-1	TRBJ2-5	NA	TRBD1
CAISESGTRYNEQFF	TGTGCCATCAGTGAAAGCGGGACTAGGTACAATGAGCAGTTCTTC	TRBV10-3	TRBJ2-1	few	TRBD2
CASSEQDREARYF	TGTGCCAGCAGTGAACAGGACAGAGAGGCCCGGTACTTC	TRBV2	TRBJ2-5	NA	NA
CASSAWGVREEQFF	TGTGCCAGCAGCGCATGGGGGGTGCGGGAGGAGCAGTTCTTC	TRBV9	TRBJ2-1	medium-sized	TRBD2
CASSYSLAAQETQYF	TGTGCCAGCAGTTACTCCCTAGCGGCTCAAGAGACCCAGTACTTC	TRBV6-6	TRBJ2-5	many	TRBD2
CASSAGTDTQYF	TGTGCCAGCAGTGCGGGCACAGATACGCAGTATTTT	TRBV2	TRBJ2-3	medium-sized	NA